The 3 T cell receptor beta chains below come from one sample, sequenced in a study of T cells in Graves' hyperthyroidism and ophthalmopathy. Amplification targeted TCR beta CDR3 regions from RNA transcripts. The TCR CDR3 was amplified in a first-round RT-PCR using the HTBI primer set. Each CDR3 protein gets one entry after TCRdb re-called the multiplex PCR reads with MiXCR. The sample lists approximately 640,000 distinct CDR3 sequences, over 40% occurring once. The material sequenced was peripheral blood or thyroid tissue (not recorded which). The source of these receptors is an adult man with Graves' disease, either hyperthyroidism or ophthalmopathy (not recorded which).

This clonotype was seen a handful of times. CDR3 coding DNA: TGTGCCAGCAGAAAACCGGGACTAGCGGGTCAAGAGACCCAGTACTTC. Translating gives CASRKPGLAGQETQYF. This rearrangement joins TRBV6-5 to TRBJ2-5; TRBD2 matches 12 bases. This CDR3 region has 16 residues. Germline V gene lookup returns CDR1 MNHEY and CDR2 SVGAGI. V shed 6 bases, J shed 2 bases, and the junction held 7 bases outside the gene matches.

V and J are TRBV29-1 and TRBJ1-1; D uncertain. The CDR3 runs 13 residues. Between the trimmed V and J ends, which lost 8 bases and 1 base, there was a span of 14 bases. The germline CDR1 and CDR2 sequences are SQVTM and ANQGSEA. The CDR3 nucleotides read TGCAGCAGTTGGACCCTCGCGAACACTGAAGCTTTCTTT. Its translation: CSSWTLANTEAFF.

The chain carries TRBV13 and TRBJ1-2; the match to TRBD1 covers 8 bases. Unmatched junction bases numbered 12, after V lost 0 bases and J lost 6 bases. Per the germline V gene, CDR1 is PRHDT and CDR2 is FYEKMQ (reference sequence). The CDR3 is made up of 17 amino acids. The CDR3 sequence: CASSLGLQGAFYDGYTF. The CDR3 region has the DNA TGTGCCAGCAGCTTAGGACTGCAGGGGGCGTTTTATGATGGCTACACCTTC.